Listed below are T cell receptor beta chains from one sample, sequenced in a study of blood T cell repertoires in COVID-19. The assay was immunoSEQ multiplex PCR, and TCRdb's table has in-frame clones only and misses some. The table includes some 260,000 clones, 70% to 90% detected once. Sequencing used PBMCs or T cells enriched from blood (not recorded which). The receptors come from a middle-aged man who had recovered from COVID-19. Each CDR3 is given with its conserved first and last residue. The order of the fields is CDR3 protein, CDR3 DNA, D gene, clone size, J gene, CDR3 length, V gene. D genes are given only for firm matches. Size is omitted from some rows. Given values are once, few, many or a class for expanded clones.

CASSPWDRGFTGELFF	TGTGCCAGCAGCCCGTGGGACAGGGGGTTCACCGGGGAGCTGTTTTTT	TRBD1	NA	TRBJ2-2	16	TRBV7-2
CASTDITNTQHF	TGTGCCAGCACGGACATAACCAACACCCAGCATTTT	NA	NA	TRBJ1-5	12	TRBV7-9
CASNRPGLVETQYF	TGTGCCAGCAACAGACCGGGACTAGTTGAGACCCAGTACTTC	TRBD2	NA	TRBJ2-5	14	TRBV28
CASSLGTISYEQYF	TGTGCCAGCAGCTTAGGGACAATCTCCTACGAGCAGTACTTC	NA	NA	TRBJ2-7	14	TRBV7-2
CASSLSGADYGYTF	TGCGCCAGCAGCTTGAGTGGGGCCGACTATGGCTACACCTTC	NA	few	TRBJ1-2	14	TRBV5-1
CASRQGANEQFF	TGTGCCAGCAGACAGGGGGCAAATGAGCAGTTCTTC	TRBD1	NA	TRBJ2-1	12	TRBV19
CASSSDWGGQNIQYF	TGTGCCAGCAGTTCAGACTGGGGGGGCCAAAACATTCAGTACTTC	NA	NA	TRBJ2-4	15	TRBV27
CASSQVPSDRTYNSPLHF	TGTGCCAGCAGCCAGGTCCCGAGTGACAGAACCTATAATTCACCCCTCCACTTT	NA	NA	TRBJ1-6	18	TRBV3-1/TRBV3-2
CASSLQNVNTEAFF	TGTGCCAGCAGTTTACAGAATGTTAACACTGAAGCTTTCTTT	NA	NA	TRBJ1-1	14	TRBV27
CASLGGGNTIYF	TGTGCCAGTCTCGGGGGTGGAAACACCATATATTTT	NA	NA	TRBJ1-3	12	TRBV19
CASSPGTSTYNEQFF	TGTGCCAGCAGCCCCGGGACTAGTACCTACAATGAGCAGTTCTTC	TRBD2	NA	TRBJ2-1	15	TRBV7-3
CASSLDLLSDTEAFF	TGTGCCAGCAGCTTAGATCTGCTTTCGGACACTGAAGCTTTCTTT	NA	few	TRBJ1-1	15	TRBV11-2
CASSQGEAGNTIYF	TGTGCCAGCAGCCAAGGGGAGGCTGGAAACACCATATATTTT	NA	NA	TRBJ1-3	14	TRBV3-1/TRBV3-2
CASYASSPGGDTQYF	TGCGCCAGTTACGCGAGTAGCCCTGGCGGAGATACGCAGTATTTT	NA	NA	TRBJ2-3	15	TRBV5-1
CASRKDTGSAQYF	TGTGCCAGCAGGAAAGATACAGGGTCGGCGCAGTACTTC	NA	once	TRBJ2-7	13	TRBV2
CAWSVFGEAGRPYNEQFF	TGTGCCTGGAGTGTATTTGGGGAGGCAGGGCGCCCCTACAATGAGCAGTTCTTC	NA	NA	TRBJ2-1	18	TRBV30
CATSRDTGREQYF	TGTGCCACCAGCAGAGATACCGGTCGCGAGCAGTACTTC	NA	NA	TRBJ2-7	13	TRBV15
CASSPEAGRGAFF	TGTGCCAGCAGCCCCGAGGCGGGTCGCGGCGCTTTCTTT	NA	once	TRBJ1-1	13	TRBV3-1/TRBV3-2
CATSRGGRGGGPNTGELFF	TGTGCCACCAGCAGAGGTGGCCGGGGAGGGGGTCCGAACACCGGGGAGCTGTTTTTT	NA	NA	TRBJ2-2	19	TRBV15
CASNSGDRVPTNYGYTF	TGTGCCAGCAACTCAGGGGACAGGGTACCCACTAACTATGGCTACACCTTC	TRBD1	NA	TRBJ1-2	17	TRBV9
CASKAGDQPQHF	TGTGCCAGTAAGGCAGGGGATCAGCCCCAGCATTTT	NA	NA	TRBJ1-5	12	TRBV19
CASSYTDSGNTIYF	TGTGCCAGCAGTTACACAGACTCTGGAAACACCATATATTTT	NA	NA	TRBJ1-3	14	TRBV6-6
CASSLSQGNEQYF	TGTGCCAGCAGTTTAAGTCAGGGAAACGAGCAGTACTTC	NA	NA	TRBJ2-7	13	TRBV27
CASSIAGVNEQFF	TGTGCCAGTAGTATAGCCGGAGTCAATGAGCAGTTCTTC	NA	NA	TRBJ2-1	13	TRBV19
CASSSPGQGIDTQYF	TGTGCCAGCAGCTCGCCGGGACAGGGTATCGATACGCAGTATTTT	TRBD1	NA	TRBJ2-3	15	TRBV11-3
CASSLAQGGNTEAFF	TGTGCCAGCAGCCTTGCCCAGGGGGGAAACACTGAAGCTTTCTTT	TRBD1	NA	TRBJ1-1	15	TRBV7-2
CASSLAGDEKLFF	TGTGCCAGCAGCTTGGCAGGCGACGAAAAACTGTTTTTT	NA	NA	TRBJ1-4	13	TRBV5-4